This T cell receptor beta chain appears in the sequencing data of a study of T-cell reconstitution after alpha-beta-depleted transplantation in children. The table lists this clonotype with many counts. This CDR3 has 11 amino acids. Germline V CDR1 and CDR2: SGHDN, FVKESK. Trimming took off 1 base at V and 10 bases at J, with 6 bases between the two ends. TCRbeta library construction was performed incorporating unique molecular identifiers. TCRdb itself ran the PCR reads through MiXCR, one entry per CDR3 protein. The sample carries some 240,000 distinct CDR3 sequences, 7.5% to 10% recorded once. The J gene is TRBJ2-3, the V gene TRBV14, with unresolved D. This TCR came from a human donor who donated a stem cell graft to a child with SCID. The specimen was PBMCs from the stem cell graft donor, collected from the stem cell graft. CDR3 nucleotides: TGTGCCAGCAGCCAAGGGAAGGCGCAGTATTTT. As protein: CASSQGKAQYF.